This T cell receptor beta chain stems from a study of blood T cells in healthy people across ages. This clonotype came up a few times. Its antigen is not known. This CDR3 is built from 17 residues. CDR1 SGHRS and CDR2 YFSETQ come from the germline V gene. Whole-study results and caveats: Since the PBMCs were unsorted, naive and antigen-experienced cells could not be conclusively compared.

Together with a sample-barcoded 5' primer, a J-beta primer mix was included in a second PCR lasting about 7 to 12 cycles. TCRdb called the 5' RACE reads again in MiXCR, with one record for every CDR3 protein. In the table there are hundreds of thousands of distinct CDR3 sequences, around 42% of which are singletons. This rearrangement joins TRBV5-1 to TRBJ2-5; the D gene is possibly TRBD1 (6 bases). Near its end, the DNA agrees better with TRBJ2-4, so the J call may be wrong. The clonotype was recovered from a man aged 60-69 years in good health. Input material: blood. The CDR3 spells CASSHTIQGLDKNIQYF. The CDR3 nucleotides read TGCGCCAGCAGCCACACTATACAGGGTCTTGACAAAAACATTCAGTACTTC.